The next 29 T cell receptor beta chains were all read from a single sample in a study of OX40 agonist ivuxolimab in advanced cancers. Profiling relied on immunoSEQ multiplex PCR, and the TCRdb table lists in-frame clones only, not all of them. There are approximately 100,000 clones in the sample; 84% occur only once, and around 5.9% lies in the top ten. The input for sequencing was CD4+ or CD8+ T cells sorted from blood, taken in a trial of the OX40 agonist ivuxolimab. These receptors all stem from an adult with an advanced solid tumor such as melanoma, head and neck, liver or kidney cancer.

V and J are TRBV5-1 and TRBJ2-1; D tentatively fits TRBD1 or TRBD2 (6 bases each). The CDR3 is 15 amino acids. Per the germline V gene, CDR1 is SGHRS and CDR2 is YFSETQ. With 2 bases removed from V and 8 bases from J, the gap between germline ends came to 17 bases. The CDR3 here is CASSLRPGEVYEQFF. The CDR3 coding sequence is TGCGCCAGCAGCTTAAGGCCAGGGGAGGTGTATGAGCAGTTCTTC. Full variable domain (outside the CDR3, taken from reference TRBV5-1 and TRBJ2-1): KAGVTQTPRYLIKTRGQQVTLSCSPISGHRSVSWYQQTPGQGLQFLFEYFSETQRNKGNFPGRFSGRQFSNSRSEMNVSTLELGDSALYLCASSLRPGEVYEQFFGPGTRLTVL.

The V gene is TRBV21-1, the J gene TRBJ1-6; the tabulated D call, TRBD1, remains unverified against the DNA. TRBV21-1 is a pseudogene. The CDR3 runs to 17 residues. CDR3 in DNA: TGTGCCAGCAGCAAAGTTGCCAGGGAATCCTATAATTCACCCCTCCACTTT. Translated: CASSKVARESYNSPLHF.

This clone was seen many times. The genes are TRBV19 and TRBJ1-5, with D maybe TRBD1 (5 bases). CDR3 length equals 15 residues. CDR1 and CDR2 (germline): LNHDA, SQIVND (reference sequence). Trimming pared 5 bases from V and 6 bases from J, leaving 17 bases between. This CDR3 reads CASSPRGQGGQPQHF. CDR3 bases: TGTGCCAGTAGTCCCCGAGGGCAGGGAGGTCAGCCCCAGCATTTT. Full variable domain (remainder filled in from reference TRBV19 and TRBJ1-5): DGGITQSPKYLFRKEGQNVTLSCEQNLNHDAMYWYRQDPGQGLRLIYYSQIVNDFQKGDIAEGYSVSREKKESFPLTVTSAQKNPTAFYLCASSPRGQGGQPQHFGDGTRLSIL.

The chain employs TRBV4-3 and TRBJ2-5; tentative D call: TRBD2 (6 bases). V lost 0 bases and J 2 bases, leaving 10 bases between the germline ends. The CDR3 runs 15 residues. CDR1 and CDR2 (germline): LGHNA, YSLEER. The DNA for the CDR3 is TGCGCCAGCAGCCAAGACTATCGGGGGCAAGAGACCCAGTACTTC. It translates to CASSQDYRGQETQYF.

The chain uses TRBV19 and TRBJ2-5; D gene uncertain. The ends were cut back, 5 bases at V and 0 bases at J, with 10 bases in the middle. This CDR3 has 14 amino acids. The germline V gene has CDR1 LNHDA and CDR2 SQIVND (reference sequence). Here the CDR3 DNA reads TGTGCCAGTAGTCTAAGGGCGTACCAAGAGACCCAGTACTTC. Translated: CASSLRAYQETQYF. Variable domain in full (rest from reference TRBV19 and TRBJ2-5): DGGITQSPKYLFRKEGQNVTLSCEQNLNHDAMYWYRQDPGQGLRLIYYSQIVNDFQKGDIAEGYSVSREKKESFPLTVTSAQKNPTAFYLCASSLRAYQETQYFGPGTRLLVL.

The J gene is TRBJ2-1, the V gene TRBV19; no clear D gene. Deletions cut 1 base from V and 7 bases from J, with 5 bases between. The CDR3 contains 12 residues. Per the germline V gene, CDR1 is LNHDA and CDR2 is SQIVND (reference sequence). The CDR3: CASSIGQNEQFF. The CDR3 coding sequence is TGTGCCAGTAGTATAGGCCAGAATGAGCAGTTCTTC.

The DNA of the CDR3 is TGTGCCAGCAGTGGGGCGGCACTAGCGGGGGAACCCCAGTACTTC. It yields the protein CASSGAALAGEPQYF. This sequence joins TRBV6-5 and TRBJ2-7; TRBD2 agrees at 11 bases. With 5 bases clipped from V and 10 bases from J, the junction kept 13 bases outside the gene matches. The length of the CDR3 is 15 residues. Germline V gives CDR1 MNHEY, CDR2 SVGAGI.

This clone occurred once. The chain uses TRBV5-6 and TRBJ1-1, with a weak D call TRBD1 (6 bases). The V gene's germline CDR1 is SGHDT and CDR2 YYEEEE. The CDR3 runs 14 residues. Trimming cost V 4 bases and J 1 base, with 11 bases left between them. As DNA, the CDR3 is TGTGCCAGCAGCCCTCAGGGGCCGAACACTGAAGCTTTCTTT. It specifies CASSPQGPNTEAFF.

This clone was counted a single time. The V gene is TRBV6-5, the J gene TRBJ1-2; D uncertain. V gave up 4 bases and J gave up 4 bases, with 10 bases separating them. This CDR3 is built from 13 residues. CDR1 MNHEY and CDR2 SVGAGI come from the germline V gene. CDR3 amino acids: CASSWAGSYGYTF. CDR3 nucleotide sequence: TGTGCCAGCAGTTGGGCGGGAAGCTATGGCTACACCTTC.

V gene TRBV7-8 combines with J gene TRBJ1-1; TRBD1 is a possible D gene (6 bases). CDR1 and CDR2 from the germline V gene are SGHVS and FQNEAQ. V was shortened by 1 base and J by 7 bases, with 7 bases between the two germline ends. The CDR3 is 12 residues long. CDR3 bases: TGTGCCAGCAGCTTAGTAGGGGGTGAAGCTTTCTTT. Translating gives CASSLVGGEAFF. Full variable domain (missing parts from reference TRBV7-8 and TRBJ1-1): GAGVSQSPRYKVAKRGQDVALRCDPISGHVSLFWYQQALGQGPEFLTYFQNEAQLDKSGLPSDRFFAERPEGSVSTLKIQRTQQEDSAVYLCASSLVGGEAFFGQGTRLTVV.

In this sample, this clone turned up a few times. The chain uses TRBV19 and TRBJ1-1; unclear D gene. Germline V gives CDR1 LNHDA, CDR2 SQIVND (reference sequence). CDR3 length equals 11 residues. V lost 7 bases, J lost 5 bases, and 8 bases lay in between. The CDR3 nucleotides are TGTGCCAGTAACTGGGCGACTGAAGCTTTCTTT. Protein product: CASNWATEAFF.

The CDR3 protein is CASSLGPTDTQYF. The CDR3 DNA reads TGTGCCAGCAGCTTGGGCCCTACTGATACGCAGTATTTT. The V and J genes are TRBV5-6 and TRBJ2-3; the D is unclear. Per the germline V gene, CDR1 is SGHDT and CDR2 is YYEEEE. The CDR3 has 13 amino acids. V shed 0 bases and J shed 6 bases, with 8 bases lying between them. The full variable domain, its missing parts supplied by reference TRBV5-6 and TRBJ2-3, is DAGVTQSPTHLIKTRGQQVTLRCSPKSGHDTVSWYQQALGQGPQFIFQYYEEEERQRGNFPDRFSGHQFPNYSSELNVNALLLGDSALYLCASSLGPTDTQYFGPGTRLTVL.

A note on this clone: At one of its ends the junction is not consistent with the germline gene, which may arise from a read error. This chain links TRBV6-4 with TRBJ2-7; D unclear. The CDR3 loop spans 12 amino acids. Germline CDR1 is MRHNA and CDR2 is SNTAGT. The CDR3 reads CASSDKPLRWDF. The CDR3 region has the DNA TGTGCCAGCTCCGACAAGCCGCTGAGGTGGGACTTC.

The chain is built from TRBV7-9 and TRBJ2-7; D is unresolved. Germline V CDR1 and CDR2: SEHNR, FQNEAQ (reference sequence). The CDR3 covers 15 residues. V was trimmed by 5 bases and J by 0 bases, leaving 14 bases between them. The CDR3 region is CASSHIPASSYEQYF. The CDR3 DNA sequence: TGTGCCAGCAGCCACATTCCGGCGAGCTCCTACGAGCAGTACTTC.

Regarding this clone: Other DNA sequences in this specimen translate into the identical CDR3. The rearrangement uses TRBV5-1 and TRBJ1-4; maybe TRBD1 (5 bases). This CDR3 has 16 residues. Germline V gene data show CDR1 as SGHRS and CDR2 as YFSETQ. The ends were cut back, 0 bases at V and 0 bases at J, with 9 bases in the middle. The CDR3 DNA reads as TGCGCCAGCAGCTTGGGACAGAGTGCAACTAATGAAAAACTGTTTTTT. This codes for CASSLGQSATNEKLFF.

This clone was counted only a few times. V and J are TRBV5-1 and TRBJ1-3; D not certain. CDR1 and CDR2 from the germline V gene are SGHRS and YFSETQ. V lost 0 bases and J 1 base, leaving 5 bases between the germline ends. The CDR3 consists of 14 residues. DNA for the CDR3: TGCGCCAGCAGCTTGGGACCTTCTGGAAACACCATATATTTT. It encodes CASSLGPSGNTIYF.

The chain is built from TRBV5-1 and TRBJ2-7; 9 bases fit TRBD2. The J segment lost 4 bases and the V segment lost 2 bases, leaving 1 base of the junction unmatched. From germline, CDR1 is SGHRS and CDR2 YFSETQ. The CDR3 has 13 amino acids. Written as DNA, the CDR3 is TGCGCCAGCAGCTTCCTAGCGGGGTACGAGCAGTACTTC. Translated, it gives CASSFLAGYEQYF.

The rearrangement joins TRBV19 to TRBJ2-5; 7 nucleotides line up with TRBD1. The CDR3 loop spans 13 amino acids. CDR1 and CDR2 from the germline V gene are LNHDA and SQIVND (reference sequence). V was pared by 5 bases and J by 5 bases, with 5 bases of the junction left unmatched. The CDR3 loop reads CASSVSRGETQYF. CDR3 coding DNA: TGTGCCAGTAGTGTCTCCAGGGGGGAGACCCAGTACTTC.

The V and J genes are TRBV4-1 and TRBJ1-6; D remains ambiguous. CDR1 and CDR2 from the germline V gene are MGHRA and YSYEKL. The CDR3 totals 16 residues. With 0 bases removed from V and 0 bases from J, the gap between germline ends came to 6 bases. The CDR3 is CASSQDQTSYNSPLHF. The CDR3 DNA follows: TGCGCCAGCAGCCAAGATCAGACCTCCTATAATTCACCCCTCCACTTT.

The V gene is TRBV6-5, the J gene TRBJ2-7, with TRBD1 as a possible D gene (7 bases). CDR3 length: 13 residues. V was trimmed by 8 bases and J by 4 bases, leaving 15 bases between them. Germline values: CDR1 MNHEY, CDR2 SVGAGI. Here the CDR3 reads CASHGGGAYEQYF. The CDR3, as DNA: TGTGCCAGCCATGGAGGGGGCGCGTACGAGCAGTACTTC.

The chain recombines TRBV25-1 with TRBJ2-3, with D possibly TRBD1 on 5 matching bases. Germline CDR1 reads MGHDK; CDR2 reads SYGVNS. The CDR3 loop spans 15 amino acids. The V end was cut by 6 bases, the J end by 4 bases, with 17 bases between. The CDR3 DNA sequence: TGTGCCAGCAGCCGAGGCAGGGTGCTCGCAGATACGCAGTATTTT. Its protein is CASSRGRVLADTQYF. Together with reference TRBV25-1 and TRBJ2-3, the CDR3 gives the full variable domain: EADIYQTPRYLVIGTGKKITLECSQTMGHDKMYWYQQDPGMELHLIHYSYGVNSTEKGDLSSESTVSRIRTEHFPLTLESARPSHTSQYLCASSRGRVLADTQYFGPGTRLTVL.

The chain is built from TRBV11-2 and TRBJ1-4, with unresolved D. V was pared by 1 base and J by 6 bases, with 15 bases between. The CDR3 runs to 16 residues. Germline CDR1 SGHAT, CDR2 FQNNGV. CDR3 in amino acids: CASSLGAGNIHEKLFF. CDR3 in DNA: TGTGCCAGCAGCTTAGGCGCGGGGAATATTCATGAAAAACTGTTTTTT.

This clone was seen a handful of times. V usage is TRBV6-6 and J usage is TRBJ1-6; D might be TRBD1 (5 bases). The length of the CDR3 is 14 residues. The germline gives CDR1 MNHNY, CDR2 SVGAGI (reference sequence). The V gene lost 10 bases and the J gene lost 0 bases, with 10 bases spanning the gap. DNA for the CDR3: TGTGCCACCCGGGGGAGCTCCTATAATTCACCCCTCCACTTT. Translating it yields CATRGSSYNSPLHF.

The table lists this clone with a few counts. The chain recombines TRBV10-3 with TRBJ1-5, with D possibly TRBD1 on 6 matching bases. CDR3 size: 14 residues. Germline-derived CDR1 and CDR2 are ENHRY and SYGVKD. The V end was cut by 3 bases, the J end by 0 bases, with 6 bases between. In DNA form, the CDR3 reads TGTGCCATCAGTGAACAGGGTAGCAATCAGCCCCAGCATTTT. As protein: CAISEQGSNQPQHF.

The gene calls are TRBV7-9 and TRBJ1-4; D may be TRBD1 (6 bases). From germline, CDR1 is SEHNR and CDR2 FQNEAQ (reference sequence). The CDR3 spans 14 residues. The V and J ends lost 6 bases and 2 bases respectively, with 10 bases between them. The CDR3 region is CASRLQGTNEKLFF. In nucleotides, the CDR3 is TGTGCCAGCAGGCTACAGGGTACTAATGAAAAACTGTTTTTT.

CDR3 nucleotides: TGCGCCAGCAGCCGAGGACCGGGACAGGGAAGCTATGGCTACACCTTC. Translating gives CASSRGPGQGSYGYTF. V usage is TRBV4-3 and J usage is TRBJ1-2; 9 nucleotides agree with TRBD1. CDR1 and CDR2 (germline): LGHNA, YSLEER. This CDR3 comprises 16 residues. With V trimmed by 4 bases and J by 4 bases, 10 bases remained unmatched.

The chain links TRBV30 to TRBJ1-2, with D perhaps TRBD1 (5 bases). V lost 2 bases to trimming and J lost 5 bases, with 15 bases between them. The CDR3 consists of 14 residues. CDR1 and CDR2 (germline): GTSNPN, SVGIG (reference sequence). The CDR3 loop is CAWSTTGRGYGYTF. The CDR3 DNA reads TGTGCCTGGAGTACCACGGGGAGGGGATATGGCTACACCTTC.

The V gene is TRBV5-4, the J gene TRBJ2-1; TRBD2 is a possible D gene (6 bases). V gave up 4 bases and J gave up 9 bases, with 14 bases separating them. There are 13 residues in the CDR3. Germline loops: CDR1 SGHNT, CDR2 YYREEE (reference sequence). In DNA form, the CDR3 reads TGTGCCAGCAGCCCGATGGAGGGAGTTGAGCAGTTCTTC. This sequence encodes CASSPMEGVEQFF.

Comments on this clone: The junction shows a germline mismatch at one end, possibly a read error. The gene calls are TRBV27 and TRBJ1-2; D might be TRBD1 (5 bases). CDR1 is MNHEY and CDR2 is SMNVEV in the germline V gene (reference sequence). The CDR3 is 15 residues long. The CDR3 loop reads CASSLSEAGYNGYTF. The CDR3 DNA is TGTGCCAGCAGTCTATCAGAGGCAGGGTATAATGGCTACACCTTC.